This T cell receptor (beta chain) was documented in a study of Graves' ophthalmopathy and Graves' hyperthyroidism. Study-level points and caveats: Most thyroid clonotypes with frequency above 0.001 were detected in blood too.

Amplification of TCR beta CDR3 regions used RNA transcripts. A first-round RT-PCR used HTBI primers, followed by a second-round multiplex PCR. TCRdb recomputed calls from the multiplex PCR reads with MiXCR, one row per CDR3 protein. Among about 200,000 distinct CDR3 sequences listed, 29% were seen once. With 0 bases removed from V and 3 bases from J, the gap between germline ends came to 12 bases. The CDR3 consists of 15 residues. The germline CDR1 and CDR2 sequences are SGHTA and FQGNSA. At least ten counts were recorded for this clonotype. Its antigen remains unidentified. The material sequenced was peripheral blood. The chain has TRBV7-2 and TRBJ2-7; D may be TRBD1 or TRBD2 (5 bases each). This clonotype was obtained from a man aged 45-65 years with Graves' ophthalmopathy. The CDR3 region has the DNA TGTGCCAGCAGCTTAGCGGGACGGGGTGGCTACGAGCAGTACTTC. It yields the protein CASSLAGRGGYEQYF.